Below, one T cell receptor beta chain is given with its context. This clonotype was seen a few times. Its target antigen remains unknown. Per-base qualities were not stored, and no clone one base away is much larger. This specimen belongs to a study of CD8 T cells in ankylosing spondylitis (dated by TCRdb to the late 2010s). Study-level background: The study set out to find disease-linked TCR variants by profiling T cell receptor beta repertoires in ankylosing spondylitis patients and healthy donors. The full study cohort was made up of approximately 27 ankylosing spondylitis patients and about a hundred healthy donors. Peripheral blood samples were taken, and synovial fluid was additionally collected from ankylosing spondylitis patients.

Findings and caveats that apply to the study as a whole: In peripheral blood, the disease-linked clones were found at relatively low frequencies and had a CD8+ phenotype. The disease-linked clones were reported to be significantly enriched in matched synovial fluid samples from ankylosing spondylitis patients. A TCR beta motif made up of eight or nine highly homologous amino acid variants appeared to be characteristic of blood from ankylosing spondylitis patients. Some TCR beta motif variants had previously been reported in synovial fluid and blood of reactive arthritis patients, which suggested common disease-initiation mechanisms.

At the junction V is shortened by 5 bases and J by 0 bases, with 11 bases in between. CDR3 length: 15 amino acids, cysteine to phenylalanine. Solely the CDR3 DNA is kept, with 45 bases framed from the first base. Sequencing used an Illumina HiSeq 2500. Quantitative 5'-RACE with molecular barcodes was the method used to prepare the TCR beta libraries. The study's processing was this. A new computational method, built on a probabilistic model of VDJ rearrangement, was used to identify disease-linked TCR variants. Through fastp at Q25 and MiXCR, TCRdb rebuilt clones from the public reads, retaining in-frame beta chains. Each CDR3 protein appears once, grouped with its most common genes and DNA. These V and J calls derive from TCRdb rather than the authors' analysis. This sample holds just over 350,000 distinct CDR3 sequences; 20% to 25% were observed only once. Roughly 13% of the sample is in the top ten clones.

The V gene is TRBV12-3 or TRBV12-4 and the J gene is TRBJ2-1, with a weak D call of TRBD1 (6 bases match). This TCR was sampled from a male donor with ankylosing spondylitis or in good health (not recorded which). Material for sequencing was blood, either unsorted or a sorted T cell fraction (not recorded which). CDR3 reads: CASSTGTSSYNEQFF. The nucleotide sequence reads TGTGCCAGCAGTACAGGGACCAGCTCCTACAATGAGCAGTTCTTC.